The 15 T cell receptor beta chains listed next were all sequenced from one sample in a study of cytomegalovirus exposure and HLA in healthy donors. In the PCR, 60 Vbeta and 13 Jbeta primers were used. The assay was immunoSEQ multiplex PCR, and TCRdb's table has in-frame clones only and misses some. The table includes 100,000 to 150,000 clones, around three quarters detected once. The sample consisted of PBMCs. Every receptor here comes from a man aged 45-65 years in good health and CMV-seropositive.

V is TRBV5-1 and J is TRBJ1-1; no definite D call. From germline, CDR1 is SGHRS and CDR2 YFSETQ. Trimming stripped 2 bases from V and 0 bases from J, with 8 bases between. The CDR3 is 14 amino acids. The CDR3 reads CASSFNRLNTEAFF. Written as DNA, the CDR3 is TGCGCCAGCAGCTTTAACAGATTGAACACTGAAGCTTTCTTT.

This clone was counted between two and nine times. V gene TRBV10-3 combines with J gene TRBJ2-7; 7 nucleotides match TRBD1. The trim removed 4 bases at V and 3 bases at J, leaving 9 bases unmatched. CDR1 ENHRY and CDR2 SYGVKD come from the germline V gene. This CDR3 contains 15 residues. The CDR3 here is CAISGSTGLRYEQYF. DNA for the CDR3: TGTGCCATCAGTGGGTCGACAGGGCTTCGCTACGAGCAGTACTTC.

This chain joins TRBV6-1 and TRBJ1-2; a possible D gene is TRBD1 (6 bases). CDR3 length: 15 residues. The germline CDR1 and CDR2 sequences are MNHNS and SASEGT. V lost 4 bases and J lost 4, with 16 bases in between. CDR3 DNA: TGTGCCAGCAGTGCCTTTGCACAGGGCACCTATGGCTACACCTTC. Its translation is CASSAFAQGTYGYTF.

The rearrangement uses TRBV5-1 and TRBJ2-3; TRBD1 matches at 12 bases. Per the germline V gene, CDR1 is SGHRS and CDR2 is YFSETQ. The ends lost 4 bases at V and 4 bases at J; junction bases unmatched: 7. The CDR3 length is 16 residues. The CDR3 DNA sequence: TGCGCCAGCAGCGTCCGGGACAGGGGGCAGGCAGATACGCAGTATTTT. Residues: CASSVRDRGQADTQYF.

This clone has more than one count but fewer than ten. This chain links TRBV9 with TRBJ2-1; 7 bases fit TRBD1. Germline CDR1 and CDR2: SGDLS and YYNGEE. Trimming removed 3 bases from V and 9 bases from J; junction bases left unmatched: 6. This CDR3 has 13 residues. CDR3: CASSGVRGTEQFF. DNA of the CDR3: TGTGCCAGCAGCGGGGTCAGGGGGACTGAGCAGTTCTTC.

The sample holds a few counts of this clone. The CDR3 bases are TGTGCCAGCAGCCTCGACCGGACAGGGGAGCAGTTCTTC. Translated, it gives CASSLDRTGEQFF. The genes are TRBV7-8 and TRBJ2-1; 8 nucleotides agree with TRBD1. The CDR3 consists of 13 residues. Germline V lookup: CDR1 SGHVS, CDR2 FQNEAQ. The J segment lost 10 bases and the V segment lost 5 bases, leaving 7 bases of the junction unmatched.

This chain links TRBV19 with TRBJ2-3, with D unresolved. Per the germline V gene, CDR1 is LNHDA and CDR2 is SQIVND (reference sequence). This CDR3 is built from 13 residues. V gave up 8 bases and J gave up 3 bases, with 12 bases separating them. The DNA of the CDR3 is TGTGCCAGTTCTGGGCGAGTGACAGATACGCAGTATTTT. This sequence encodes CASSGRVTDTQYF.

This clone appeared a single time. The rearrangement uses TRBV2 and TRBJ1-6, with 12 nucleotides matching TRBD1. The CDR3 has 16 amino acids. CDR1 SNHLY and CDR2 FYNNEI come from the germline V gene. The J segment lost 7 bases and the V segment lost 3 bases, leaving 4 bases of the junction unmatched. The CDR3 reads CASSDLGQGANSPLHF. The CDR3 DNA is TGTGCCAGCAGTGATTTGGGACAGGGGGCGAATTCACCCCTCCACTTT.

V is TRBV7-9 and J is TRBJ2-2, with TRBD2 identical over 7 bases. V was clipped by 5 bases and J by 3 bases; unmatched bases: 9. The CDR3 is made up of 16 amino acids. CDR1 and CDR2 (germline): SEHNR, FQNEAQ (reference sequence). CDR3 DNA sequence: TGTGCCAGCAGCCCCAAGTATGGGGGGGACACCGGGGAGCTGTTTTTT. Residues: CASSPKYGGDTGELFF.

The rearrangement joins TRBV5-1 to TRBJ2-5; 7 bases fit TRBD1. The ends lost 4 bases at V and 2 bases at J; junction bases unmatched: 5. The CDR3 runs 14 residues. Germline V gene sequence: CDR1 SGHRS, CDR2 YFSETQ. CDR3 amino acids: CASSPGTAQETQYF. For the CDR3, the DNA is TGCGCCAGCAGCCCGGGGACAGCACAAGAGACCCAGTACTTC.

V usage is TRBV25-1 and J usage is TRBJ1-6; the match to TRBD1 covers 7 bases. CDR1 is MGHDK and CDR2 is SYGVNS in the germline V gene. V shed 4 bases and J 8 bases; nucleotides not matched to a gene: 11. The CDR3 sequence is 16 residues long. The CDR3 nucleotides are TGTGCCAGCAGTGGCGACAGGGATTTTAGGGATTCACCCCTCCACTTT. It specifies CASSGDRDFRDSPLHF.

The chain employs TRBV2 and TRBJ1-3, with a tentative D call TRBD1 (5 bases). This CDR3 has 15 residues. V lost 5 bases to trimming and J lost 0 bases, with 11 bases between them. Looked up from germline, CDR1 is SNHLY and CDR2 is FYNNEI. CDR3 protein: CASSPQGLSGNTIYF. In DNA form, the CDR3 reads TGTGCCAGCAGTCCTCAGGGTCTCTCTGGAAACACCATATATTTT.

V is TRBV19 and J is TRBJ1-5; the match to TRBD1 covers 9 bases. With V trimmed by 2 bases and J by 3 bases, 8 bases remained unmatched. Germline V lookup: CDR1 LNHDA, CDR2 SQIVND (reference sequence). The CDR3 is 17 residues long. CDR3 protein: CASSITLRTGVNQPQHF. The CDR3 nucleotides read TGTGCCAGTAGTATAACCTTACGGACAGGGGTCAATCAGCCCCAGCATTTT.

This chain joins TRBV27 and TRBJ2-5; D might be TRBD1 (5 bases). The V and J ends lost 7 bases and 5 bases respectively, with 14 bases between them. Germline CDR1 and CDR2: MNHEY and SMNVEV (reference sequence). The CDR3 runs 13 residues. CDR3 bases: TGTGCCAGCACAGGGCGGTTTGGGGAGACCCAGTACTTC. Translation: CASTGRFGETQYF.

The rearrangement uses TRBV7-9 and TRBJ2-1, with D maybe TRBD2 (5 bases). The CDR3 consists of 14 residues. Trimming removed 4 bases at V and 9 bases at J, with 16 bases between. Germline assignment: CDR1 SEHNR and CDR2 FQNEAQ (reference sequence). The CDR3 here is CASSSNPGMGEQFF. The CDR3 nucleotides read TGTGCCAGCAGCTCCAACCCGGGAATGGGTGAGCAGTTCTTC.